The clone carrying this TCR beta chain was counted only a few times. Produced via immunoSEQ multiplex PCR; TCRdb's table is partial and in-frame only. The table lists 70,000 to 80,000 clones, approximately 80% of them singletons, with less than 15% in the top ten. This sample was taken from a study of blood T cell repertoires in COVID-19. This CDR3 comprises 14 residues. J gave up 3 bases and V 5 bases, and 4 bases lay outside the gene matches. Germline V lookup: CDR1 MNHEY, CDR2 SVGAGI. The chain carries TRBV6-5 and TRBJ1-2, with 9 bases identical to TRBD1. This TCR came from a human donor in a cohort sampled during active COVID-19. Material: peripheral blood. The CDR3 coding sequence is TGTGCCAGCAGTAAACAGGGGGCGGACTATGGCTACACCTTC. The encoded protein is CASSKQGADYGYTF.